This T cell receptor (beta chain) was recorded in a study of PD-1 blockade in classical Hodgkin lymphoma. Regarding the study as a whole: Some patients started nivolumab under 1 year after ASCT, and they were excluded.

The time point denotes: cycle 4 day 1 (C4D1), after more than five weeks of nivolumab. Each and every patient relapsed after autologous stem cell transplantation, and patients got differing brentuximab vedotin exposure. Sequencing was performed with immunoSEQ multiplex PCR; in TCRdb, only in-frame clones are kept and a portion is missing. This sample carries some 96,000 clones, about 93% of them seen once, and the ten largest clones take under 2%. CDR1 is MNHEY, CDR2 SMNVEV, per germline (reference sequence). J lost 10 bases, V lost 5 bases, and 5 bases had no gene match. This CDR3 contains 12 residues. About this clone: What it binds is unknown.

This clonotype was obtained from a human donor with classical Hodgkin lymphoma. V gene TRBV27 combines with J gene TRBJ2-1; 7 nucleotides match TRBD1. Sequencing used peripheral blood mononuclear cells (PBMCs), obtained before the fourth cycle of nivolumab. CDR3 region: CASSRGGWEQFF. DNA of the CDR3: TGTGCCAGCAGTCGAGGGGGCTGGGAGCAGTTCTTC.